The source of this TCR beta chain is a study of blood T cell repertoires in COVID-19. On the study more broadly: PBMCs, B-cell-depleted T cells, or T cells provided the cDNA or gDNA that made up the material.

Cohort placement rested on clinical history that participants reported themselves. Donors in Cohort 3 counted as recovered after two negative PCRs, clearance, or symptom resolution. This CDR3 is built from 13 residues. V shed 0 bases and J shed 4 bases, with 7 bases lying between them. Per germline, CDR1 SGHKS and CDR2 YYEKEE (reference sequence). The table came from immunoSEQ multiplex PCR; TCRdb's copy has only in-frame clones and leaves some out. The sample lists 250,000 to 350,000 clones; 87% were seen once. The sequence was collected from a woman aged 18 to 35 who had recovered from COVID-19. This sequence joins TRBV5-5 and TRBJ2-5; no definite D call. The specimen was PBMCs or T cells enriched from blood (not recorded which). This chain's CDR3 is CASSLASPETQYF. The CDR3 nucleotides are TGTGCCAGCAGCTTGGCTAGTCCAGAGACCCAGTACTTC. Full variable domain (rest looked up from reference TRBV5-5 and TRBJ2-5): DAGVTQSPTHLIKTRGQQVTLRCSPISGHKSVSWYQQVLGQGPQFIFQYYEKEERGRGNFPDRFSARQFPNYSSELNVNALLLGDSALYLCASSLASPETQYFGPGTRLLVL.